Sequencing of this T cell receptor (beta chain) was carried out in a study of blood T cell repertoires in COVID-19. Germline loops: CDR1 SGDLS, CDR2 YYNGEE. The CDR3 consists of 15 residues. V lost 0 bases and J 3 bases, leaving 10 bases between the germline ends. Sequencing was performed with immunoSEQ multiplex PCR; in TCRdb, only in-frame clones are kept and a portion is missing. This sample has 250,000 to 300,000 clones, with around 89% found just once. The clonotype was recovered from a woman aged 50 to 65 with COVID-19, enrolled during active disease. V and J are TRBV9 and TRBJ1-5; D is perhaps TRBD1 (5 bases). Material: peripheral blood. Written as DNA, the CDR3 is TGTGCCAGCAGCGTAGAGGAGGGACCCAATCAGCCCCAGCATTTT. Protein product: CASSVEEGPNQPQHF. Full variable domain (rest looked up from reference TRBV9 and TRBJ1-5): DSGVTQTPKHLITATGQRVTLRCSPRSGDLSVYWYQQSLDQGLQFLIQYYNGEERAKGNILERFSAQQFPDLHSELNLSSLELGDSALYFCASSVEEGPNQPQHFGDGTRLSIL.